This entry lists 10 T cell receptor beta chains sequenced from one sample in a study of shared clonotypes between healthy human individuals. This table comes from immunoSEQ multiplex PCR, and its TCRdb copy is limited to in-frame clones, with some not included. Of hundreds of thousands of clones listed, around three quarters are singletons. Sequencing was performed on memory CD4+ T cells sorted from blood. Subset denoted: CD45RA-negative fraction. These receptor sequences come from a woman aged 25-40 years in good health.

This clone was observed many times. V and J are TRBV9 and TRBJ2-2; the D is unclear. The CDR3 totals 13 residues. CDR1 SGDLS and CDR2 YYNGEE come from the germline V gene. Trimming took 0 bases from V and 8 from J, leaving 8 bases between them. The CDR3 bases are TGTGCCAGCAGCGTAGGTCTGTCAGGGGAGCTGTTTTTT. It encodes CASSVGLSGELFF.

This clone was recorded only once. V usage is TRBV9 and J usage is TRBJ1-4, with D possibly matching TRBD1 (5 bases). The CDR3 runs to 14 residues. V was trimmed by 3 bases and J by 1 base, leaving 7 bases between them. CDR1 and CDR2 (germline): SGDLS, YYNGEE. The CDR3 loop is CASSGGRTNEKLFF. CDR3 nucleotides: TGTGCCAGCAGCGGGGGACGAACTAATGAAAAACTGTTTTTT.

This clone has only one observation. The chain has TRBV11-2 and TRBJ2-7; tentatively, D is TRBD1 or TRBD2 (5 bases each). The CDR3 spans 14 residues. V lost 3 bases and J lost 2, with 11 bases in between. The germline gives CDR1 SGHAT, CDR2 FQNNGV. The CDR3 loop is CASSLGPRTYEQYF. For the CDR3, the DNA is TGTGCCAGCAGCTTGGGACCTCGTACCTACGAGCAGTACTTC. Together with reference TRBV11-2 and TRBJ2-7, the CDR3 gives the full variable domain: EAGVAQSPRYKIIEKRQSVAFWCNPISGHATLYWYQQILGQGPKLLIQFQNNGVVDDSQLPKDRFSAERLKGVDSTLKIQPAKLEDSAVYLCASSLGPRTYEQYFGPGTRLTVT.

This clone was observed a handful of times. The rearrangement uses TRBV7-3 and TRBJ1-1; D gene uncertain. The CDR3 extends over 13 amino acids. The V end lost 5 bases, the J end lost 0 bases, and 7 bases lay between the germline ends. Germline CDR1 SGHTA, CDR2 FQGTGA. In DNA, the CDR3 is TGTGCCAGCAGCGCCTCGTTGAACACTGAAGCTTTCTTT. Amino acid sequence: CASSASLNTEAFF.

The chain has TRBV28 and TRBJ1-1; D remains unclear. Germline V gene sequence: CDR1 MDHEN, CDR2 SYDVKM. The CDR3 sequence is 14 residues long. With 5 bases removed from V and 0 bases from J, the gap between germline ends came to 10 bases. In DNA, the CDR3 is TGTGCCAGCAGTCCCGCCAACATGAACACTGAAGCTTTCTTT. Protein sequence: CASSPANMNTEAFF.

The chain links TRBV6-5 to TRBJ2-7; TRBD1 matches at 7 bases. This CDR3 is 14 amino acids long. J was trimmed by 2 bases and V by 5 bases; bases with no gene match: 6. Per germline, CDR1 MNHEY and CDR2 SVGAGI. CDR3 residues: CASSAGTVTYEQYF. CDR3 in DNA: TGTGCCAGCAGTGCCGGGACAGTAACCTACGAGCAGTACTTC.

J is TRBJ1-1 and V is TRBV27; no clear D gene. Germline V lookup: CDR1 MNHEY, CDR2 SMNVEV (reference sequence). The CDR3 extends over 13 amino acids. Trimming pared 6 bases from V and 4 bases from J, leaving 12 bases between. The DNA of the CDR3 is TGTGCCAGCAGCACCATACGGGGCACTGAAGCTTTCTTT. It specifies CASSTIRGTEAFF.

This chain links TRBV29-1 with TRBJ1-1; TRBD1 is a possible D gene (5 bases). Germline V gene sequence: CDR1 SQVTM, CDR2 ANQGSEA. V lost 7 bases and J 3 bases, leaving 12 bases between the germline ends. The CDR3 has 12 amino acids. The CDR3 region has the DNA TGCAGCGCGGGACGGCGGGACACTGAAGCTTTCTTT. This gives the protein CSAGRRDTEAFF.

J is TRBJ1-2 and V is TRBV5-6, with 8 bases fitting TRBD1. From germline, CDR1 is SGHDT and CDR2 YYEEEE. The junction had 11 bases not matched to a gene; V was cut back by 3 bases and J by 1 base. The CDR3 runs to 17 residues. The DNA for the CDR3 is TGTGCCAGCAGCTCCGGGACAGGAACATATGTTAACTATGGCTACACCTTC. Amino acids: CASSSGTGTYVNYGYTF.

The chain joins TRBV15 to TRBJ2-1; D might be TRBD1 or TRBD2, each matching 5 bases. Trimming took 0 bases from V and 9 from J, leaving 15 bases between them. The germline gives CDR1 LNHNV, CDR2 YYDKDF (reference sequence). CDR3 length: 15 residues. The CDR3 sequence: CATSRELVGGGEQFF. In DNA form, the CDR3 reads TGTGCCACCAGCAGAGAGTTGGTCGGTGGGGGTGAGCAGTTCTTC. Using reference TRBV15 and TRBJ2-1 for the parts outside the CDR3, the full variable domain is DAMVIQNPRYQVTQFGKPVTLSCSQTLNHNVMYWYQQKSSQAPKLLFHYYDKDFNNEADTPDNFQSRRPNTSFCFLDIRSPGLGDTAMYLCATSRELVGGGEQFFGPGTRLTVL.